What follows is one T cell receptor beta chain and its context. CDR3 size: 13 residues. Per germline, CDR1 MNHEY and CDR2 SVGEGT. V shed 6 bases, J shed 0 bases, and the junction held 2 bases outside the gene matches. Amplification of TCR beta CDR3 regions used RNA as the template. First-round RT-PCR with HTBI primers amplified the TCR CDR3 region. Via MiXCR, TCRdb re-called the multiplex PCR reads, giving one row per CDR3 protein. The sample lists around 520,000 distinct CDR3 sequences, approximately 24% occurring once. The source of the sample is a study of T cells in Graves' hyperthyroidism and ophthalmopathy.

This receptor was identified in a woman in her 30s with Graves' ophthalmopathy. The sequenced material came from blood. The chain couples TRBV6-2 or TRBV6-3 to TRBJ2-7; 7 bases line up with TRBD2. CDR3 loop: CASRRENSYEQYF. The CDR3 DNA reads TGTGCCAGCAGGCGGGAGAACTCCTACGAGCAGTACTTC.